The clone carrying this TCR beta chain was recorded once. Its antigen is undetermined. The data derive from a study of OX40 agonist ivuxolimab in advanced cancers. For the study at large: A diagnosis of hepatocellular carcinoma, melanoma, renal cell or head and neck cancer was present in dose-escalation patients. Subjects had a mean age of 60 years, with a range of about 23 to 79; just over 80% were male. Study-wide results and caveats: At 0.1 to 3.0 mg/kg and by week 6, clonal expansion occurred in CD4+ and CD8+ blood T cells.

Data came from immunoSEQ multiplex PCR; TCRdb stores just in-frame clones and leaves some out. The sample shows 20,000 to 30,000 clones, about 88% of them seen only once. This TCR came from an adult with an advanced solid tumor such as melanoma, head and neck, liver or kidney cancer. The sample was CD4+ or CD8+ T cells sorted from blood, taken in a trial of the OX40 agonist ivuxolimab.

The CDR3 reads CASSKTGTLSYNEQFF. DNA of the CDR3: TGCGCCAGCAGCAAGACCGGGACGCTCTCCTACAATGAGCAGTTCTTC. The chain is built from TRBV5-1 and TRBJ2-1; either TRBD1 or TRBD2 may supply D (5 bases each). From germline, CDR1 is SGHRS and CDR2 YFSETQ. This CDR3 contains 16 residues. V lost 4 bases and J lost 0, with 14 bases in between.